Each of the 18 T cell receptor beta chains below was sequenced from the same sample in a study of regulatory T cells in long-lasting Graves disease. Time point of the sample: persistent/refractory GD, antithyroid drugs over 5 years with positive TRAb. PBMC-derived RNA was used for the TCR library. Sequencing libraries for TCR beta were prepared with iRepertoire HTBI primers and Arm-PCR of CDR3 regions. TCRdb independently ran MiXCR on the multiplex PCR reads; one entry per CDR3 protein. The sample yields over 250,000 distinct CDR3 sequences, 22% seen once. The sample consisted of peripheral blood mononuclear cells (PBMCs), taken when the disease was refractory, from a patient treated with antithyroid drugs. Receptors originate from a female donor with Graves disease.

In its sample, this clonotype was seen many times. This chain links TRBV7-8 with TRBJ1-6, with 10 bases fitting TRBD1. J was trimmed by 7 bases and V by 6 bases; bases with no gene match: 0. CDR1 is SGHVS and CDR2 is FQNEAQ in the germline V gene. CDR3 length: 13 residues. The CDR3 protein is CASRGQGNSPLHF. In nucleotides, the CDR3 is TGTGCCAGCAGGGGACAGGGGAATTCACCCCTCCACTTT.

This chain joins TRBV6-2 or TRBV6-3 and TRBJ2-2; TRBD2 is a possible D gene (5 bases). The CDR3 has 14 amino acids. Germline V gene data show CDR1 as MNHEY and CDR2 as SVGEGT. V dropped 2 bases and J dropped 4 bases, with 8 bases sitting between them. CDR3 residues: CASSYREITGELFF. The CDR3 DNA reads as TGTGCCAGCAGTTACAGGGAGATCACCGGGGAGCTGTTTTTT.

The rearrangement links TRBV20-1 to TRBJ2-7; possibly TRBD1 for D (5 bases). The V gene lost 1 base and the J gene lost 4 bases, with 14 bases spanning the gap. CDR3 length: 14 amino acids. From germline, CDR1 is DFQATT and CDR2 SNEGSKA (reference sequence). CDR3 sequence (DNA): TGCAGTGCTAGAGGGGGCAGTCATATTTACGAGCAGTACTTC. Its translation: CSARGGSHIYEQYF.

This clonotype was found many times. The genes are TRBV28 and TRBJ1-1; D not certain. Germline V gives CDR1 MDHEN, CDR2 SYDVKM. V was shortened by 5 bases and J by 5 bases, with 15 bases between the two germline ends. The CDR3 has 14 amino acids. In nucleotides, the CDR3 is TGTGCCAGCAGTATTTCAAAGGCGCTAACTGAAGCTTTCTTT. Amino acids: CASSISKALTEAFF.

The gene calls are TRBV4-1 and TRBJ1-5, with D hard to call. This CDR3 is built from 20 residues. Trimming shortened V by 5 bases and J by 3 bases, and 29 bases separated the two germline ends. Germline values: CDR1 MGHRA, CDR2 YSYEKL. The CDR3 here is CASSSRVDDFARRFNQPQHF. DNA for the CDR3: TGCGCCAGCAGCTCTCGGGTGGACGATTTCGCCCGCCGGTTCAATCAGCCCCAGCATTTT.

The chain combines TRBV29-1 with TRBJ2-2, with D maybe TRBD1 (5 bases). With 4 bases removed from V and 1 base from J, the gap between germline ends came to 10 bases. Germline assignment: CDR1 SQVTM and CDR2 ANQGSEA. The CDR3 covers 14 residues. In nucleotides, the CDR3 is TGCAGCGTTGTTTTAGGGGAGAACACCGGGGAGCTGTTTTTT. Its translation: CSVVLGENTGELFF.

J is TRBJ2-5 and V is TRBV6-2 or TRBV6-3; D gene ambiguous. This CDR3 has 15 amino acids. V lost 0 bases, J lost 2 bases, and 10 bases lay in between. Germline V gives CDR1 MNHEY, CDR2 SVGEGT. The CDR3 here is CASSYSNGGQETQYF. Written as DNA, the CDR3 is TGTGCCAGCAGTTACTCGAACGGCGGTCAAGAGACCCAGTACTTC.

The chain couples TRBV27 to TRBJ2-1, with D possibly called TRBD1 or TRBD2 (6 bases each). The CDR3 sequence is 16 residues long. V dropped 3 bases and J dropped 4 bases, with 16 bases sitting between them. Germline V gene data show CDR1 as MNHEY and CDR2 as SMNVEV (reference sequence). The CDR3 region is CASSLIRGLNYNEQFF. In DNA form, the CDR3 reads TGTGCCAGCAGTTTGATCCGGGGGCTCAATTACAATGAGCAGTTCTTC.

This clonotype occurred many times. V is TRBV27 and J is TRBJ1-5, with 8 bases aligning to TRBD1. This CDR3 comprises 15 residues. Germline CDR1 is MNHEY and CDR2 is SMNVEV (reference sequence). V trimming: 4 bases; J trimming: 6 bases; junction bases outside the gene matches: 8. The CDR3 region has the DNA TGTGCCAGCAGTTCCCGGCAGGGGGCCCTTCAGCCCCAGCATTTT. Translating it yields CASSSRQGALQPQHF.

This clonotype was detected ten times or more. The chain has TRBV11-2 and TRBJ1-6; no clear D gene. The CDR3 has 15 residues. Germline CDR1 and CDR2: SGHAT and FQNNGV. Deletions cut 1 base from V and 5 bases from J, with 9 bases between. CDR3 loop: CASSLGRSHNSPLHF. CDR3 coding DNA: TGTGCCAGCAGCTTAGGGAGAAGCCATAATTCACCCCTCCACTTT.

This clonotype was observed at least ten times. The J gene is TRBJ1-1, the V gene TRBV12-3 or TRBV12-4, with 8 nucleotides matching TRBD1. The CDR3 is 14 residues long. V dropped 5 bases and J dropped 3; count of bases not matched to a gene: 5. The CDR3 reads CASSPGQGYTEAFF. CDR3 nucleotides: TGTGCCAGCAGTCCCGGACAGGGTTACACTGAAGCTTTCTTT.

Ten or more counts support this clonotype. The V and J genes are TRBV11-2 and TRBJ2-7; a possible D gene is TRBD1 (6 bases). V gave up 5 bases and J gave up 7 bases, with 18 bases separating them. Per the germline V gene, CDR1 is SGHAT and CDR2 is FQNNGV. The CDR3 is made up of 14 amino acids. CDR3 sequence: CASSTNNRVGEQYF. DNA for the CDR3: TGTGCCAGCAGCACAAACAACAGGGTGGGGGAGCAGTACTTC.

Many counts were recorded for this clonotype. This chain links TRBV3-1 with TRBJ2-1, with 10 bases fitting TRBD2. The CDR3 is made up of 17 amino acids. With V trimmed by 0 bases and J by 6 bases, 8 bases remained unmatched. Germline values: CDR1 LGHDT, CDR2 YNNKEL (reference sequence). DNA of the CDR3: TGTGCCAGCAGCCAAGATACAGCGGGAGGGCCCCGCAATGAGCAGTTCTTC. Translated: CASSQDTAGGPRNEQFF.

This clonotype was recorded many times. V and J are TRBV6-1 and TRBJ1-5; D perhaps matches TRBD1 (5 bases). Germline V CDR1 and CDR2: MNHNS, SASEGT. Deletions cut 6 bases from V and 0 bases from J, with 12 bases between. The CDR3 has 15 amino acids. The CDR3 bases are TGTGCCAGCAGCCCCAGGGACTATAGCAATCAGCCCCAGCATTTT. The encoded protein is CASSPRDYSNQPQHF.

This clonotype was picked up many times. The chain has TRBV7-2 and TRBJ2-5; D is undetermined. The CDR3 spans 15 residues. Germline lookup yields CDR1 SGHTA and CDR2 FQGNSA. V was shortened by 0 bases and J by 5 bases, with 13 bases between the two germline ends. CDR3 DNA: TGTGCCAGCAGCTTAGCTCGGGCAGATCGCGAGACCCAGTACTTC. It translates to CASSLARADRETQYF.

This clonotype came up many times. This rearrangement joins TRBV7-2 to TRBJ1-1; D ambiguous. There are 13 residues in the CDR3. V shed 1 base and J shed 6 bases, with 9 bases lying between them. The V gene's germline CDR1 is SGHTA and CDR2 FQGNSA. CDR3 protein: CASSLGWRAEAFF. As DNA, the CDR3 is TGTGCCAGCAGCTTAGGATGGCGGGCTGAAGCTTTCTTT.

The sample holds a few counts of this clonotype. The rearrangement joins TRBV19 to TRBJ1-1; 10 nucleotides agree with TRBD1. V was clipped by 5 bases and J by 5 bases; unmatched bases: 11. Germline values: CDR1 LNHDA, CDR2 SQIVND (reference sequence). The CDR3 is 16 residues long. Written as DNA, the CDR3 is TGTGCCAGTAGTCCCCAAGACAGGGGGCTAGGGACTGAAGCTTTCTTT. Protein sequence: CASSPQDRGLGTEAFF.

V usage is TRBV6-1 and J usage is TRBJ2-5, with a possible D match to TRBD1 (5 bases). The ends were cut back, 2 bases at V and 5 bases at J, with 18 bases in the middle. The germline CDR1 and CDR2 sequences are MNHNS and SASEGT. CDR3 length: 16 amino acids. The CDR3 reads CASSESALGARETQYF. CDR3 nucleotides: TGTGCCAGCAGTGAATCCGCATTAGGGGCCCGGGAGACCCAGTACTTC.